Below, 5 T cell receptor beta chains from the same sample are listed, as sequenced in a study of shared clonotypes between healthy human individuals. Clones were sequenced by immunoSEQ multiplex PCR, and TCRdb holds only the in-frame ones, with some missing. The sample has about 2.5 million clones; 92% are singletons. Specimen: naive CD4+ T cells from PBMCs. Regarding subset: CD45RA+ positively selected. These receptor sequences come from a man aged 18 to 30 in good health. Some clones in this sample may be carry-over from other donors' samples.

Regarding this clone: Different DNA sequences within this sample yield the same CDR3. V usage is TRBV7-3 and J usage is TRBJ2-2; no firm D call. CDR3 length: 16 amino acids. The V end lost 1 base, the J end lost 1 base, and 10 bases lay between the germline ends. Germline CDR1 and CDR2: SGHTA and FQGTGA. The CDR3 region has the DNA TGTGCCAGCAGCTTAATCGGCGGCCAGAACACCGGGGAGCTGTTTTTT. Translated, it gives CASSLIGGQNTGELFF.

This chain joins TRBV9 and TRBJ2-1; no clear D. The CDR3 length is 15 residues. Trimming took off 3 bases at V and 8 bases at J, with 18 bases between the two ends. From germline, CDR1 is SGDLS and CDR2 YYNGEE. CDR3 in amino acids: CASSGGLGPWDEQFF. The CDR3 DNA follows: TGTGCCAGCAGCGGTGGTTTGGGCCCGTGGGATGAGCAGTTCTTC. Based on the CDR3 plus reference TRBV9 and TRBJ2-1, the full variable domain is DSGVTQTPKHLITATGQRVTLRCSPRSGDLSVYWYQQSLDQGLQFLIQYYNGEERAKGNILERFSAQQFPDLHSELNLSSLELGDSALYFCASSGGLGPWDEQFFGPGTRLTVL.

The V gene is TRBV15, the J gene TRBJ1-4; no definite D call. The CDR3 extends over 15 amino acids. Trimming removed 5 bases at V and 2 bases at J, with 12 bases between. The germline V gene encodes CDR1 LNHNV and CDR2 YYDKDF (reference sequence). CDR3 protein: CATSSRTRTNEKLFF. CDR3 sequence (DNA): TGTGCCACCAGCTCACGGACCAGGACTAATGAAAAACTGTTTTTT.

The chain carries TRBV27 and TRBJ2-5; D perhaps matches TRBD2 (7 bases). The DNA end is a closer match to TRBJ2-7, so the J assignment may be wrong. The length of the CDR3 is 17 residues. The germline V gene encodes CDR1 MNHEY and CDR2 SMNVEV (reference sequence). The CDR3 nucleotides read TGTGCCAGCAGACCCTGGGGGCGGGCGGGAGTCCCCTACGAGCAGTACTTC. As protein: CASRPWGRAGVPYEQYF.

There are a few counts of this clone. The chain couples TRBV6-5 to TRBJ1-1; tentatively, D is TRBD1 (5 bases). Trimming pared 5 bases from V and 5 bases from J, leaving 9 bases between. The CDR3 is made up of 12 amino acids. Germline V gene lookup returns CDR1 MNHEY and CDR2 SVGAGI. As DNA, the CDR3 is TGTGCCAGCAGTCAGGGTGGGACTGAAGCTTTCTTT. It encodes CASSQGGTEAFF.